The present TCR beta chain was sequenced within a study of blood T cell repertoires in COVID-19. Here immunoSEQ multiplex PCR was the method, and the copy in TCRdb shows in-frame clones only, minus some. Of some 350,000 clones listed, roughly 86% are singletons. This clone appeared once. Sequencing was done on a sample of peripheral blood. The TCR sequence derives from a human donor in a cohort sampled during active COVID-19.

The DNA for the CDR3 is TGCGCCAGCAGCCAAGAGCCCCCGGGACTAGCGGGGGGAGAACACAATGAGCAGTTCTTC. Translated: CASSQEPPGLAGGEHNEQFF. This chain joins TRBV4-1 and TRBJ2-1; 15 nucleotides agree with TRBD2. This CDR3 has 20 residues. Unmatched junction bases numbered 11, after V lost 0 bases and J lost 5 bases. Germline V lookup: CDR1 MGHRA, CDR2 YSYEKL.